These T cell receptor beta chains were read from a single sample in a study of blood T cell repertoires in COVID-19. Data came from immunoSEQ multiplex PCR; TCRdb stores just in-frame clones and leaves some out. The table lists about 350,000 clones, 90% to 95% of them singletons. Source material: peripheral blood. The receptors shown here come from a woman between 18 and 29 years old who had recovered from COVID-19. Each CDR3 is given with its conserved first and last residue. The order of the fields is V gene, J gene, clone size, D gene, CDR3 length, CDR3 protein, CDR3 DNA. D genes are given only for firm matches. Some rows mark clone size as missing; the rest say once, few, many or name a class of expanded clone.

>TRBV3-1/TRBV3-2|TRBJ2-5|NA|NA|16
CASSQGLKGTQETQYF
TGTGCCAGCAGCCAAGGTCTTAAAGGGACACAAGAGACCCAGTACTTC
>TRBV7-2|TRBJ2-5|NA|TRBD1|17
CASSLGTGGAYQETQYF
TGTGCCAGCAGCTTAGGGACAGGGGGCGCGTACCAAGAGACCCAGTACTTC
>TRBV29-1|TRBJ1-1|NA|TRBD1|14
CSVNDRGWYTEAFF
TGCAGCGTTAATGACAGGGGTTGGTACACTGAAGCTTTCTTT
>TRBV10-1|TRBJ2-3|NA|TRBD2|15
CASSESSTSSDTQYF
TGCGCCAGCAGTGAGTCTTCGACTAGCTCGGATACGCAGTATTTT
>TRBV3-1/TRBV3-2|TRBJ2-3|NA|TRBD2|21
CASSPTAPGTSGRASTDTQYF
TGTGCCAGCAGCCCCACGGCCCCCGGGACTAGCGGGAGGGCCTCCACAGATACGCAGTATTTT
>TRBV19|TRBJ2-1|NA|NA|13
CASTRGSGNEQFF
TGTGCCAGTACCCGGGGGAGCGGCAATGAGCAGTTCTTC
>TRBV7-9|TRBJ2-3|once|NA|13
CASSLEGQDTQYF
TGTGCCAGCAGCCTCGAGGGTCAAGATACGCAGTATTTT
>TRBV6-2/TRBV6-3|TRBJ2-2|NA|NA|15
CASSYGGLPLGELFF
TGTGCCAGCAGTTACGGGGGACTCCCTCTGGGGGAGCTGTTTTTT
>TRBV5-1|TRBJ2-1|NA|NA|13
CASSNQLGNEQFF
TGCGCCAGCAGCAATCAACTAGGGAATGAGCAGTTCTTC
>TRBV9|TRBJ2-2|NA|NA|19
CASSVQGLIQIANTGELFF
TGTGCCAGCAGCGTACAGGGCCTGATCCAGATCGCGAACACCGGGGAGCTGTTTTTT
>TRBV7-2|TRBJ2-1|NA|TRBD2|15
CASSLMGLADNEQFF
TGTGCCAGCAGCCTCATGGGGCTAGCGGACAATGAGCAGTTCTTC
>TRBV15|TRBJ1-1|NA|TRBD1|18
CATSRDRTGGVMNTEAFF
TGTGCCACCAGCAGAGATCGTACAGGGGGCGTGATGAACACTGAAGCTTTCTTT
>TRBV11-3|TRBJ1-5|NA|NA|13
CASSLGPTGPKHF
TGTGCCAGCAGCTTGGGGCCAACAGGGCCCAAGCATTTT
>TRBV4-2|TRBJ2-3|NA|TRBD2|21
CASSPLTAGGLAGGTGDTQYF
TGTGCCAGCAGCCCTCTGACAGCCGGGGGACTAGCGGGAGGGACAGGAGATACGCAGTATTTT
>TRBV7-9|TRBJ2-1|NA|TRBD2|15
CASSFLTSGTNEQFF
TGTGCCAGCAGCTTCTTGACTAGCGGGACGAATGAGCAGTTCTTC
>TRBV7-2|TRBJ2-3|NA|TRBD2|15
CASSSLAGGTDTQYF
TGTGCCAGCAGCTCCCTAGCGGGAGGTACAGATACGCAGTATTTT
>TRBV28|TRBJ1-2|once|NA|13
CASSPFTVSGYTF
TGTGCCAGCAGCCCCTTCACAGTTTCCGGCTACACCTTC
>TRBV6-2/TRBV6-3|TRBJ1-1|NA|NA|14
CASSYWEGAPEAFF
TGTGCCAGCAGTTACTGGGAGGGAGCCCCTGAAGCTTTCTTT
>TRBV27|TRBJ1-2|NA|TRBD1|19
CASSLPRSYLAGGDYGYTF
TGTGCCAGCAGTTTACCCCGGAGTTATTTGGCAGGGGGCGACTATGGCTACACCTTC
>TRBV6-5|TRBJ2-4|NA|TRBD2|14
CASSPGLAKNIQYF
TGTGCCAGCAGCCCGGGACTAGCGAAAAACATTCAGTACTTC
>TRBV2|TRBJ2-5|NA|TRBD1|12
CASRQGQETQYF
TGTGCCAGCAGACAGGGGCAAGAGACCCAGTACTTC
>TRBV19|TRBJ1-6|NA|TRBD1|15
CASSLSGQYNSPLHF
TGTGCCAGTAGTCTCTCGGGACAGTATAATTCACCCCTCCACTTT
>TRBV5-1|TRBJ2-5|NA|NA|15
CASSLRPRQQETQYF
TGCGCCAGCAGCTTACGACCCAGACAGCAAGAGACCCAGTACTTC
>TRBV4-3|TRBJ1-1|once|NA|12
CASPGDNTEAFF
TGCGCCAGCCCCGGGGATAACACTGAAGCTTTCTTT
>TRBV4-3|TRBJ1-2|NA|NA|16
CASSQGFGRAVEGYTF
TGCGCCAGCAGCCAAGGATTTGGCAGGGCGGTGGAGGGCTACACCTTC
>TRBV7-8|TRBJ1-2|NA|TRBD1|16
CASSFGTRGQYYGYTF
TGTGCCAGCAGCTTTGGGACCAGGGGGCAATACTATGGCTACACCTTC
>TRBV6-5|TRBJ1-5|NA|TRBD1|14
CASKTTGANQPQHF
TGTGCCAGCAAAACGACAGGGGCTAATCAGCCCCAGCATTTT
>TRBV19|TRBJ1-4|NA|NA|14
CASKLGGPNEKLFF
TGTGCCAGTAAGCTTGGGGGCCCTAATGAAAAACTGTTTTTT
>TRBV9|TRBJ2-5|NA|NA|15
CASSARDTVGETQYF
TGTGCCAGCAGCGCCCGGGACACCGTGGGGGAGACCCAGTACTTC
>TRBV5-1|TRBJ1-2|NA|TRBD1|15
CASSTASGTGGGYTF
TGCGCCAGCAGTACAGCTTCCGGGACAGGGGGTGGCTACACCTTC
>TRBV11-3|TRBJ1-1|NA|NA|13
CASKRAGDTEAFF
TGTGCCAGCAAGCGGGCAGGTGACACTGAAGCTTTCTTT
>TRBV15|TRBJ2-3|NA|NA|13
CATSETDTDTQYF
TGTGCCACCAGCGAGACAGACACAGATACGCAGTATTTT
>TRBV9|TRBJ2-1|NA|NA|12
CARPAGPHEQFF
TGTGCCCGCCCGGCAGGTCCCCATGAGCAGTTCTTC
>TRBV6-5|TRBJ2-1|NA|TRBD2|14
CASTRLAGKDEQFF
TGTGCCAGCACCAGACTAGCGGGAAAGGATGAGCAGTTCTTC
>TRBV24-1|TRBJ1-2|once|NA|13
CATSDRTADGYTF
TGTGCCACCAGTGACCGGACAGCCGATGGCTACACCTTC
>TRBV29-1|TRBJ1-5|NA|NA|13
CSARDNFNQPQHF
TGCAGCGCCCGGGACAACTTCAATCAGCCCCAGCATTTT
>TRBV21-1|TRBJ2-1|NA|NA|15
CASSSLAGGPGEQFF
TGTGCCAGCAGCTCCCTAGCGGGAGGGCCGGGAGAGCAGTTCTTC
>TRBV19|TRBJ2-2|few|TRBD2|15
CASSARTSPTGELFF
TGTGCCAGTAGTGCAAGGACTAGCCCCACCGGGGAGCTGTTTTTT
>TRBV6-2/TRBV6-3|TRBJ2-1|NA|NA|13
CASSRYAGYEQFF
TGTGCCAGCAGCCGCTATGCGGGGTATGAGCAGTTCTTC
>TRBV5-1|TRBJ1-1|NA|TRBD1|15
CASRVGTGKNTEAFF
TGCGCCAGCCGGGTGGGGACAGGCAAGAACACTGAAGCTTTCTTT
>TRBV27|TRBJ2-3|NA|NA|16
CASSLWPGVSTDTQYF
TGTGCCAGCAGTTTATGGCCGGGGGTTAGCACAGATACGCAGTATTTT
>TRBV12-5|TRBJ2-3|NA|TRBD2|15
CASGRTSGVVDTQYF
TGTGCTAGTGGGCGGACTAGCGGGGTGGTAGATACGCAGTATTTT
>TRBV5-6|TRBJ2-3|once|TRBD2|17
CASSRPRLAGGTDTQYF
TGTGCCAGCAGCCGCCCCCGCTTAGCGGGAGGCACAGATACGCAGTATTTT